This TCR beta chain emerged from a study of T cell changes during pregnancy in multiple sclerosis. The protocol was immunoSEQ multiplex PCR, while the TCRdb copy is restricted to in-frame clones and leaves out a portion. The table lists 55,000 to 75,000 clones, around 93% of them singletons, with 3.2% in the top ten. V was shortened by 4 bases and J by 6 bases, with 17 bases between the two germline ends. The germline CDR1 and CDR2 sequences are LNHNV and YYDKDF (reference sequence). This CDR3 has 15 amino acids. The source was CD8+ T cells from peripheral blood mononuclear cells, collected in the second trimester of pregnancy. The sequence derives from a female donor with multiple sclerosis, enrolled in a pregnancy study. The chain joins TRBV15 to TRBJ2-3; D might be TRBD2 (10 bases). The CDR3 protein is CATSKTSGTGDTQYF. CDR3 nucleotides: TGTGCCACCAGCAAAACTAGCGGGACAGGGGATACGCAGTATTTT.